The T cell receptor beta chain described here comes from a study of blood T cell repertoires in COVID-19. Study details: Italy, Spain and the United States were the sources of the convalescent and acute COVID-19 samples. T cells, B-cell-depleted T cells, or PBMCs provided the cDNA or gDNA that served as material.

As processed by the authors: Researchers report that nucleated cell counts were estimated from reference gene primer amplification. Sequenced by immunoSEQ multiplex PCR; TCRdb stores in-frame clones only, minus some. That table furnishes V, J and clone size, whereas the DNA furnished D and trimming. The table records hundreds of thousands of clones, around 90% of them present only once. The germline V gene has CDR1 GTSNPN and CDR2 SVGIG (reference sequence). The CDR3 contains 12 residues. The V end lost 0 bases, the J end lost 8 bases, and 8 bases lay between the germline ends. The rearrangement uses TRBV30 and TRBJ2-1; a possible D gene is TRBD1 (6 bases). The sequence was collected from a human donor in a cohort sampled during active COVID-19. Sequenced input: peripheral blood. The CDR3 nucleotides are TGTGCCTGGAGTGTTGGGGGCGATGAGCAGTTCTTC. Amino acid sequence: CAWSVGGDEQFF.